What follows is one TCR beta chain and its context. These data are taken from a study of shared clonotypes between healthy human individuals. TCRdb keeps only in-frame clones here, not all; method: immunoSEQ multiplex PCR. Of just over 2,000,000 clones in the sample, approximately 95% were seen once. Input material: naive CD4+ T cells sorted from blood. Noted subset: CD45RA+ positively selected. This sequence was found in a man younger than 35 in good health.

The CDR3 coding sequence is TGTGCCAGCAGCTTGGGGCAGGGGACCGAGCAGTTCTTC. Translated: CASSLGQGTEQFF. The chain employs TRBV5-4 and TRBJ2-1; D possibly corresponds to TRBD1 (6 bases). Trimming pared 0 bases from V and 10 bases from J, leaving 11 bases between. From germline, CDR1 is SGHNT and CDR2 YYREEE (reference sequence). This CDR3 is built from 13 residues.